This TCR beta chain appears in the sequencing data of a study of metastatic and nonmetastatic thyroid tumors. Background on the study: Blood and tumor or nodule tissue repertoires from malignant and benign thyroid patients were compared. Regarding the study as a whole: Significantly greater TCR beta diversity was reportedly found in malignant thyroid tumors than in benign nodules (in blood and tumor).

In its sample, this clone ranks as medium-sized. Its antigen remains unidentified. Source study methods: A distant-metastasis classifier for papillary thyroid cancer was built using CDR3 differences across clinicopathological groups. TCRdb called clones again from the PCR reads with MiXCR. TCRdb, not the authors, supplied the V and J calls. This table has some 14,000 clones, 23% appearing once. The CDR3 spans 14 residues. The trim removed 5 bases at V and 6 bases at J, leaving 7 bases unmatched. Thyroid surgery had not been preceded by any treatment in any patient. This receptor was taken from a female donor with papillary thyroid cancer or a benign thyroid nodule (not recorded which). Some clones in this sample may be carry-over from other donors' samples. The chain has TRBV12-3 or TRBV12-4 and TRBJ1-1; TRBD1 aligns across 9 bases. The sample consisted of blood. CDR3 amino acids: CASSRTGAVAEAFF. In DNA form, the CDR3 reads TGTGCCAGCAGTCGGACAGGGGCAGTAGCTGAAGCTTTCTTT.